Listed below are T cell receptor beta chains from one sample, sequenced in a study of T cell responses to AZD1222 COVID-19 vaccine. The data were produced by immunoSEQ multiplex PCR, yet TCRdb's version contains in-frame clones alone and is incomplete. The sample lists under 200,000 clones, around 90% occurring once. Here the sequenced sample was peripheral blood, taken on day 0 of AZD1222 vaccination. Receptor source: an adult in good health. Both conserved end residues are part of each CDR3. D genes are given only for firm matches. Only some rows state a clone size, as once, few, many or a class for expanded clones.

d_call	v_call	clone_size	j_call	cdr3_aa	cdr3_nt
TRBD1	TRBV3-1/TRBV3-2	-	TRBJ1-3	CASSPGTGASGNTIYF	TGTGCCAGCAGCCCCGGGACAGGGGCCTCTGGAAACACCATATATTTT
-	TRBV6-2/TRBV6-3	once	TRBJ2-3	CASSYSSRGTDTQYF	TGTGCCAGCAGTTACTCGAGTCGGGGCACAGATACGCAGTATTTT
-	TRBV19	-	TRBJ1-5	CASSTSVQGVSSNQPQHF	TGTGCCAGTAGTACTAGCGTACAGGGTGTGAGTAGCAATCAGCCCCAGCATTTT
TRBD2	TRBV15	-	TRBJ2-1	CATSRDNGGAHEQFF	TGTGCCACCAGCAGAGACAACGGGGGGGCCCATGAGCAGTTCTTC
-	TRBV27	-	TRBJ2-5	CASSFGTQQETQYF	TGTGCCAGCAGTTTCGGGACGCAACAAGAGACCCAGTACTTC
-	TRBV4-1	once	TRBJ1-2	CASSLSGVPGANYGYTF	TGCGCCAGCAGCCTCAGCGGGGTCCCAGGGGCTAACTATGGCTACACCTTC
-	TRBV9	-	TRBJ2-1	CASSVLNEQFF	TGTGCCAGCAGCGTACTCAATGAGCAGTTCTTC
-	TRBV14	-	TRBJ2-1	CASSPANNEQFF	TGTGCCAGCAGCCCGGCTAACAATGAGCAGTTCTTC
TRBD1	TRBV27	-	TRBJ1-2	CASSSRTGGKSGYTF	TGTGCCAGCAGTTCCAGGACAGGGGGGAAGTCTGGCTACACCTTC
-	TRBV30	many	TRBJ1-1	CAWSSASDTEAFF	TGTGCCTGGAGTTCAGCTTCGGACACTGAAGCTTTCTTT
-	TRBV7-2	-	TRBJ1-2	CASSFIPGRTNYGYTF	TGTGCCAGCAGCTTTATCCCCGGGCGAACAAACTATGGCTACACCTTC
-	TRBV6-5	-	TRBJ1-6	CASSTGLGRSLHF	TGTGCCAGCAGCACAGGGTTGGGTAGATCCCTCCACTTT
TRBD1	TRBV18	-	TRBJ2-3	CASSPRQGARPDTQYF	TGTGCCAGCTCACCAAGACAGGGGGCGAGGCCAGATACGCAGTATTTT
-	TRBV5-1	once	TRBJ1-1	CASSTGGRAVTEAFF	TGCGCCAGCAGCACGGGAGGACGGGCGGTCACTGAAGCTTTCTTT
TRBD2	TRBV5-5	-	TRBJ2-7	CASRVVGREYEQYF	TGTGCCAGCAGAGTGGTTGGGAGGGAATACGAGCAGTACTTC
-	TRBV9	-	TRBJ1-2	CASSQPGTAGYTF	TGTGCCAGCAGCCAGCCCGGGACTGCCGGCTACACCTTC
TRBD1	TRBV5-8	once	TRBJ2-2	CASSLRQGYTGELFF	TGTGCCAGCAGCCTGCGACAGGGGTACACCGGGGAGCTGTTTTTT
-	TRBV10-3	-	TRBJ1-3	CATTGGYGNTIYF	TGTGCCACCACAGGCGGATACGGAAACACCATATATTTT
-	TRBV19	-	TRBJ1-1	CASSIDLGARNEAFF	TGTGCCAGTAGTATAGATTTGGGGGCGCGTAATGAAGCTTTCTTT
-	TRBV6-5	-	TRBJ1-5	CASRGGNQPQHF	TGTGCCAGCAGGGGGGGCAATCAGCCCCAGCATTTT
TRBD1	TRBV7-6	-	TRBJ2-2	CASRPSGTGYTGELFF	TGTGCCAGCAGGCCCTCAGGGACAGGGTACACCGGGGAGCTGTTTTTT
TRBD2	TRBV28	-	TRBJ2-1	CASSSWTSGINEQFF	TGTGCCAGCAGTTCTTGGACTAGCGGGATTAATGAGCAGTTCTTC
TRBD1	TRBV15	-	TRBJ2-7	CATSVRQGPYEQYF	TGTGCCACCAGCGTTAGACAGGGGCCCTACGAGCAGTACTTC
-	TRBV28	-	TRBJ2-1	CASSFQTSGREQFF	TGTGCCAGCAGTTTTCAGACCTCAGGGCGGGAGCAGTTCTTC
TRBD1	TRBV19	-	TRBJ2-2	CASRLLTGGPGELFF	TGTGCCAGTAGGCTTCTTACAGGGGGCCCCGGGGAGCTGTTTTTT
-	TRBV30	few	TRBJ1-5	CAWSVGTFINQPQHF	TGTGCCTGGAGTGTGGGGACGTTCATCAATCAGCCCCAGCATTTT
-	TRBV1	-	TRBJ2-7	CTSSQDADRGWGYEQYF	TGCACCAGCAGCCAAGACGCGGACAGGGGATGGGGATACGAGCAGTACTTC
-	TRBV27	-	TRBJ2-7	CASSSPAYEQYF	TGTGCCAGCAGTTCTCCCGCCTACGAGCAGTACTTC
TRBD2	TRBV4-3	-	TRBJ2-3	CASSQGRGDYTDTQYF	TGCGCCAGCAGCCAAGGCCGGGGGGACTACACAGATACGCAGTATTTT
TRBD2	TRBV30	-	TRBJ2-5	CAWSPPTSGGSTQYF	TGTGCCTGGAGTCCCCCGACTAGCGGGGGCTCGACCCAGTACTTC
-	TRBV6-1	-	TRBJ1-2	CASSEWGLARGRDYGYTF	TGTGCCAGCAGTGAATGGGGACTCGCGAGGGGACGAGACTATGGCTACACCTTC
TRBD2	TRBV9	-	TRBJ2-1	CASSVDGSGGYNEQFF	TGTGCCAGCAGCGTAGACGGTAGCGGGGGGTACAATGAGCAGTTCTTC
TRBD1	TRBV2	once	TRBJ1-1	CASRDQTGRTEAFF	TGTGCCAGCAGAGATCAGACAGGGAGGACTGAAGCTTTCTTT
-	TRBV28	-	TRBJ1-1	CASSRDFVAEAFF	TGTGCCAGCAGTAGGGACTTTGTAGCTGAAGCTTTCTTT
TRBD2	TRBV28	-	TRBJ2-5	CASSAGAVETQYF	TGTGCCAGCAGTGCGGGAGCGGTGGAGACCCAGTACTTC
-	TRBV4-3	-	TRBJ1-1	CASSQESRAEAFF	TGCGCCAGCAGCCAAGAGTCCCGAGCTGAAGCTTTCTTT
-	TRBV6-4	-	TRBJ2-2	CASSVKGVTGELFF	TGTGCCAGCAGTGTCAAGGGGGTCACCGGGGAGCTGTTTTTT
-	TRBV3-1/TRBV3-2	-	TRBJ2-1	CASSPYGISYNEQFF	TGTGCCAGCAGCCCATACGGGATAAGTTACAATGAGCAGTTCTTC
-	TRBV19	-	TRBJ2-4	CAVGDLAKNIQYF	TGTGCCGTAGGGGACCTAGCCAAAAACATTCAGTACTTC
TRBD1	TRBV11-2	-	TRBJ1-2	CASSLTGGNYGYTF	TGTGCCAGCAGCTTGACAGGGGGCAACTATGGCTACACCTTC
-	TRBV5-6	-	TRBJ2-1	CASSFEGKNEQFF	TGTGCCAGCAGCTTTGAAGGGAAGAATGAGCAGTTCTTC
-	TRBV28	-	TRBJ1-5	CASSDLGPQPQHF	TGTGCCAGCAGCGACTTGGGACCTCAGCCCCAGCATTTT
-	TRBV9	-	TRBJ2-1	CASSVLNEQFF	TGTGCCAGCAGCGTTCTCAATGAGCAGTTCTTC
TRBD1	TRBV5-1	-	TRBJ1-1	CASSPTSGGLGTEAFF	TGCGCCAGCAGCCCAACCTCAGGGGGCTTGGGCACTGAAGCTTTCTTT
-	TRBV28	-	TRBJ1-1	CASRSSGRTEAFF	TGTGCCAGCAGATCGAGTGGAAGGACTGAAGCTTTCTTT
-	TRBV7-9	-	TRBJ1-4	CASSLAPGVGEKLFF	TGTGCCAGCAGCTTAGCACCAGGGGTTGGAGAAAAACTGTTTTTT
TRBD1	TRBV6-5	-	TRBJ1-2	CASSLGQEAGGYTF	TGTGCCAGCAGTCTAGGACAGGAAGCGGGTGGCTACACCTTC
-	TRBV6-4	-	TRBJ1-1	CASSDGGRAFF	TGTGCCAGCAGTGACGGGGGTCGGGCTTTCTTT
TRBD1	TRBV3-1/TRBV3-2	-	TRBJ1-4	CASSPGTGETKLFF	TGTGCCAGCAGCCCCGGGACAGGGGAGACAAAACTGTTTTTT
TRBD1	TRBV6-5	-	TRBJ2-1	CASSPGGGGGNEQFF	TGTGCCAGCAGTCCAGGGGGCGGCGGAGGGAATGAGCAGTTCTTC
TRBD1	TRBV11-3	-	TRBJ2-5	CASSSGGPETQYF	TGTGCCAGCAGCTCAGGGGGCCCGGAGACCCAGTACTTC
TRBD1	TRBV5-8	-	TRBJ1-6	CASSPPWGTANSPLHF	TGTGCCAGCAGCCCTCCGTGGGGGACAGCGAATTCACCCCTCCACTTT
-	TRBV9	few	TRBJ1-1	CASSVDGASPSEAFF	TGTGCCAGCAGCGTAGATGGGGCCTCCCCCTCTGAAGCTTTCTTT